This T cell receptor (beta chain) was documented in a study of OX40 agonist ivuxolimab in advanced cancers. Study-wide background: Checkpoint inhibitors had been given previously to 40% of patients. Whole-study findings and limits: The antigens recognized by the expanded peripheral T cells, that is their antigen specificity, were not determined. Both blood CD4+ and CD8+ T cells showed clonal growth by week 6 at 0.1 to 3.0 mg/kg. More expanded clones were found, on average, in CD8+ than in CD4+ T cells.

The V end was cut by 3 bases, the J end by 2 bases, with 10 bases between. The CDR3 runs to 14 residues. Germline CDR1 and CDR2: MGHRA and YSYEKL. Clones were read by immunoSEQ multiplex PCR, and TCRdb kept only the in-frame ones, dropping some. Of around 60,000 clones listed, around 88% are singletons. This clone was counted a single time. Its target is not known. Material: CD4+ or CD8+ T cells sorted from blood, obtained in a trial of the OX40 agonist ivuxolimab. The clonotype was recovered from an adult with an advanced solid tumor such as melanoma, head and neck, liver or kidney cancer. The chain uses TRBV4-1 and TRBJ1-2; perhaps TRBD1 as D (6 bases). The CDR3 nucleotides read TGCGCCAGCAGCCAGAGGACAGTGAACTATGGCTACACCTTC. Amino acids: CASSQRTVNYGYTF.